The 13 T cell receptor beta chains below all came from one sample that was sequenced in a study of blood T cell repertoires in COVID-19 (TCRdb year 2020). The library came from the immunoSEQ multiplex PCR assay. In its TCRdb copy, this immuneACCESS table keeps in-frame sequences only and misses some clones. Where compared with another copy, unresolved V genes explain less than half of these, and the others have no known cause. The sample table contains some 90,000 clones; only one count was recorded for around three quarters of them. Just under 25% of the sample lies in the top ten. The sequencing input was peripheral blood. These receptors originate from a woman aged 55-70 years in a cohort sampled during active or convalescent COVID-19.

The chain carries TRBV3-1 (or the pseudogene TRBV3-2) and TRBJ2-3; 7 bases line up with TRBD2. Trimming at V came to 5 bases and at J to 1 base, leaving 6 bases not matched to a gene. CDR3 length equals 15 residues. Germline V gives CDR1 LGHDT, CDR2 YNNKEL (reference sequence). The CDR3 DNA follows: TGTGCCAGCAGCGGAGGCGCGGGGGGCACAGATACGCAGTATTTT. It translates to CASSGGAGGTDTQYF.

J is TRBJ2-7 and V is TRBV5-1, with 9 bases fitting TRBD1. Per the germline V gene, CDR1 is SGHRS and CDR2 is YFSETQ. The CDR3 has 16 amino acids. V shed 0 bases, J shed 4 bases, and the junction held 8 bases outside the gene matches. The CDR3 loop reads CASSLAAGQGMYEQYF. The CDR3 bases are TGCGCCAGCAGCTTGGCGGCGGGACAGGGTATGTACGAGCAGTACTTC. The entire variable domain, with the rest obtained from reference TRBV5-1 and TRBJ2-7, is as follows: KAGVTQTPRYLIKTRGQQVTLSCSPISGHRSVSWYQQTPGQGLQFLFEYFSETQRNKGNFPGRFSGRQFSNSRSEMNVSTLELGDSALYLCASSLAAGQGMYEQYFGPGTRLTVT.

The rearrangement links TRBV28 to TRBJ1-6; weak D call: TRBD1 (6 bases). The germline V gene has CDR1 MDHEN and CDR2 SYDVKM. CDR3 length: 15 residues. V was trimmed by 6 bases and J by 3 bases, leaving 12 bases between them. The CDR3 region is CASRGTGIYNSPLHF. CDR3 nucleotides: TGTGCCAGCAGGGGAACAGGGATCTATAATTCACCCCTCCACTTT.

The chain employs TRBV19 and TRBJ2-3; TRBD1 matches at 8 bases. V was clipped by 5 bases and J by 0 bases; unmatched bases: 7. This CDR3 has 16 amino acids. The germline V gene encodes CDR1 LNHDA and CDR2 SQIVND (reference sequence). CDR3 sequence (DNA): TGTGCCAGTAGTCCCCAGGGGGCCCTTAGCACAGATACGCAGTATTTT. As protein: CASSPQGALSTDTQYF.

This clone is a singleton in its sample. The chain couples TRBV7-3 to TRBJ2-3; TRBD1 matches 7 bases. Germline CDR1 and CDR2: SGHTA and FQGTGA. V lost 5 bases to trimming and J lost 0 bases; unmatched junction nucleotides: 5. This CDR3 is built from 15 residues. Here the CDR3 reads CASSIQGSSTDTQYF. As DNA, the CDR3 is TGTGCCAGCAGCATACAGGGGTCTAGCACAGATACGCAGTATTTT.

V usage is TRBV30 and J usage is TRBJ1-5; D may be TRBD1 (5 bases). The length of the CDR3 is 14 residues. Trimming stripped 5 bases from V and 0 bases from J, with 11 bases between. CDR1 is GTSNPN and CDR2 is SVGIG in the germline V gene (reference sequence). CDR3 loop: CAWQTGNSNQPQHF. CDR3 nucleotide sequence: TGTGCCTGGCAAACAGGAAATAGCAATCAGCCCCAGCATTTT. The whole variable domain, filled in from reference TRBV30 and TRBJ1-5, reads SQTIHQWPATLVQPVGSPLSLECTVEGTSNPNLYWYRQAAGRGLQLLFYSVGIGQISSEVPQNLSASRPQDRQFILSSKKLLLSDSGFYLCAWQTGNSNQPQHFGDGTRLSIL.

V and J are TRBV20-1 and TRBJ2-7, with TRBD2 identical over 12 bases. CDR3 size: 15 residues. J lost 7 bases, V lost 3 bases, and 10 bases had no gene match. The V gene's germline CDR1 is DFQATT and CDR2 SNEGSKA (reference sequence). CDR3 sequence (DNA): TGCAGTGCTAGTCTCCTAGCGGGGGGGCCCTGGGAGCAGTACTTC. Protein product: CSASLLAGGPWEQYF.

The rearrangement uses TRBV27 and TRBJ1-5, with 7 nucleotides matching TRBD1. This CDR3 spans 17 amino acids. CDR1 is MNHEY, CDR2 SMNVEV, per germline (reference sequence). Trimming at V came to 1 base and at J to 0 bases, leaving 6 bases not matched to a gene. The CDR3 loop is CASSLFWTGDSNQPQHF. The CDR3 nucleotides read TGTGCCAGCAGTTTATTTTGGACAGGCGATAGCAATCAGCCCCAGCATTTT.

This rearrangement joins TRBV27 to TRBJ2-2, with D perhaps matching TRBD1 (6 bases). V lost 10 bases and J lost 0, with 12 bases in between. The CDR3 has 14 amino acids. The germline V gene encodes CDR1 MNHEY and CDR2 SMNVEV (reference sequence). CDR3 sequence reads: CATRTAPNTGELFF. Here the CDR3 DNA reads TGTGCCACCAGGACAGCCCCGAACACCGGGGAGCTGTTTTTT.

V usage is TRBV27 and J usage is TRBJ2-7; D is unresolved. Germline-derived CDR1 and CDR2 are MNHEY and SMNVEV (reference sequence). The V end lost 3 bases, the J end lost 0 bases, and 12 bases lay between the germline ends. The CDR3 spans 15 residues. CDR3 coding DNA: TGTGCCAGCAGTTTCTTGTCCCAGTTCTCCTACGAGCAGTACTTC. Its translation: CASSFLSQFSYEQYF.

The chain employs TRBV4-3 and TRBJ2-3; 7 positions match TRBD2. Germline CDR1 reads LGHNA; CDR2 reads YSLEER. V shed 2 bases, J shed 6 bases, and the junction held 2 bases outside the gene matches. CDR3 size: 13 residues. CDR3 sequence: CASSQPGGDTQYF. In nucleotides, the CDR3 is TGCGCCAGCAGCCAACCCGGGGGGGATACGCAGTATTTT.

The gene calls are TRBV6-5 and TRBJ1-6; TRBD1 aligns across 7 bases. The CDR3 has 14 residues. Germline loops: CDR1 MNHEY, CDR2 SVGAGI. Trimming removed 6 bases from V and 7 bases from J; junction bases left unmatched: 6. The CDR3 here is CASSPGTANSPLHF. The CDR3 DNA is TGTGCCAGCAGCCCCGGGACAGCAAATTCACCCCTCCACTTT.

Relative to its sample, this clone is medium-sized. The chain couples TRBV4-3 to TRBJ1-2; no clear D. The CDR3 has 15 amino acids. From germline, CDR1 is LGHNA and CDR2 YSLEER. Deletions cut 0 bases from V and 7 bases from J, with 15 bases between. The CDR3 DNA reads TGCGCCAGCAGCCAAGAGGAAGGGAGGGTCAGTGGCTACACCTTC. It encodes CASSQEEGRVSGYTF.